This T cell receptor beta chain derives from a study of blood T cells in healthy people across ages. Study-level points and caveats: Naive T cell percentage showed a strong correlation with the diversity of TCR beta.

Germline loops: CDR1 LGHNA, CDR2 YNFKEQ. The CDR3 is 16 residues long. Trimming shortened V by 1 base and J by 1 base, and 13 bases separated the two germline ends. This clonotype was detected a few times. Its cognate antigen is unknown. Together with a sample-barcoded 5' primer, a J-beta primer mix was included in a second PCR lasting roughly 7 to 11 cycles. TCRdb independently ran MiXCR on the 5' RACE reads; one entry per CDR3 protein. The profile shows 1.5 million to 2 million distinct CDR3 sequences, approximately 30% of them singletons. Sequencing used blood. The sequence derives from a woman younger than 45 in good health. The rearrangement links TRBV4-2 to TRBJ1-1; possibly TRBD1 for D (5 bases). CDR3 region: CASSQVQGAENTEAFF. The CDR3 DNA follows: TGTGCCAGCAGCCAAGTTCAGGGAGCGGAGAACACTGAAGCTTTCTTT.